This T cell receptor (beta chain) was observed in a study of Ad26.COV2.S vaccination and SARS-CoV-2 variants. Study-wide context: Dosing was one shot or two shots 56 days apart. Study-level findings and limits: Researchers reported similar non-spike TCR breadth in vaccine and placebo recipients.

Details on this clone: Its specificity is not known.

The repertoire was sequenced with immunoSEQ multiplex PCR; TCRdb's copy has only in-frame clones and lacks some. Here the sample spans 440,000 or so clones, 80% to 95% being singletons. CDR1 is SGHNT, CDR2 YENEEA, per germline. The germline V and J ends were trimmed by 2 bases and 1 base, with 8 bases remaining between them. CDR3 length: 14 residues. Indicated treatment: about 20 received Ad26.COV2.S at low or high dose, single or two shots; several received placebo; per-sample allocation not given. Day 63 following the first vaccine or placebo injection was when the samples were taken. The sequence came from a person aged 18-60 years who received the Ad26.COV2.S COVID-19 vaccine or a placebo. This specimen was peripheral blood, taken in a trial of Ad26.COV2.S vaccine versus placebo. V gene TRBV11-3 combines with J gene TRBJ1-1; D is undetermined. The CDR3 reads CASSLTGKNTEAFF. The DNA for the CDR3 is TGTGCCAGCAGCTTAACGGGGAAGAACACTGAAGCTTTCTTT.